Presented here are 10 T cell receptor beta chains from one specimen sequenced in a study of T cell clonality in common variable immunodeficiency. TCRdb keeps only in-frame clones here, not all; method: immunoSEQ multiplex PCR. Listed for the sample are about 60,000 clones, none seen a single time. The specimen sequenced was peripheral blood mononuclear cells. The receptors derive from a person between 18 and 75 years old in good health.

This clone was recorded many times. The CDR3 loop is CASKIQGNTEAFF. CDR3 bases read: TGTGCCAGCAAAATACAGGGGAACACTGAA. The chain has TRBV2 and TRBJ1-1; a weak D match, TRBD1 (6 bases). The read is 3 residues too short to cover the CDR3 end, so that end is filled in from the germline J gene. Trimming stripped 7 bases from V and 1 base from J, with 10 bases between. Germline CDR1 and CDR2: SNHLY and FYNNEI. The CDR3 consists of 13 residues.

This clone was observed many times. The read comes to an end 3 residues before the CDR3 does, leaving the germline J gene to fill in the end. The chain combines TRBV2 with TRBJ1-6; D is perhaps TRBD1 (5 bases). CDR3 length equals 16 residues. V was cut by 1 base and J by 6 bases, with 13 bases left in between. Germline assignment: CDR1 SNHLY and CDR2 FYNNEI. The covered CDR3 bases are TGTGCCAGCAGTGAAGTGAGGGCGGGGGTTAATTCACCC. It encodes CASSEVRAGVNSP. The whole CDR3 sequence reads CASSEVRAGVNSPLHF.

At least ten counts were recorded for this clone. With the read ending 3 residues before the CDR3 end, the germline J gene is used to fill in that end. V usage is TRBV20-1 and J usage is TRBJ1-3; TRBD1 agrees at 7 bases. With 6 bases clipped from V and 9 bases from J, the junction kept 11 bases outside the gene matches. The CDR3 spans 13 residues. Looked up from germline, CDR1 is DFQATT and CDR2 is SNEGSKA (reference sequence). The CDR3 loop is CSARKQGPGTIYF. Partial CDR3 DNA: TGCAGTGCCCGCAAACAGGGGCCCGGCACC.

This clone was seen many times. From the germline J gene comes the end of the CDR3, since the read stops 3 residues before it. The rearrangement links TRBV11-2 to TRBJ2-2, with 8 bases identical to TRBD1. The CDR3 runs to 13 residues. J lost 5 bases, V lost 8 bases, and 4 bases had no gene match. Germline V gene data show CDR1 as SGHAT and CDR2 as FQNNGV. The CDR3 sequence is CASGQGFTGELFF. The CDR3 DNA, read in part, is TGTGCCAGCGGACAGGGATTTACCGGGGAG.

This clone occurred many times. The CDR3 extends 3 residues past the end of the read, so its final part is completed from the germline J gene. The J gene is TRBJ2-7, the V gene TRBV20-1, with 9 bases aligning to TRBD2. The CDR3 is 13 amino acids. After removal of 2 bases from V and 4 bases from J, the junction contained 3 bases not matched to a gene. Per the germline V gene, CDR1 is DFQATT and CDR2 is SNEGSKA (reference sequence). The CDR3 loop is CSARIAGAYEQYF. CDR3 DNA (partial): TGCAGTGCTAGAATAGCGGGGGCATACGAG.

This clone was counted many times. The read ends 3 residues early relative to the CDR3; the germline J gene fills the gap. The chain recombines TRBV5-1 with TRBJ1-5; 7 bases line up with TRBD1. V lost 3 bases, J lost 5 bases, and 8 bases stayed unmatched. Germline assignment: CDR1 SGHRS and CDR2 YFSETQ. This CDR3 contains 15 residues. CDR3: CASSSQGNRDQPQHF. The part of the CDR3 DNA that was read is TGCGCCAGCAGCTCACAGGGGAATAGGGATCAGCCC.

This clone was seen many times. The read ends 3 residues early relative to the CDR3; the germline J gene fills the gap. The chain links TRBV10-3 to TRBJ2-3, with 8 bases aligning to TRBD2. Germline values: CDR1 ENHRY, CDR2 SYGVKD. The CDR3 spans 16 residues. J lost 0 bases, V lost 4 bases, and 6 bases had no gene match. CDR3 sequence reads: CAISGRLASSTDTQYF. The DNA read from the CDR3 is TGTGCCATCAGTGGACGACTAGCGTCTAGCACAGATACG.

This clone was observed many times. The sequenced fragment ends 3 residues before the CDR3 boundary, so the rest is inferred from the germline J gene. V is TRBV11-2 and J is TRBJ2-3, with 7 positions matching TRBD1. The CDR3 runs 14 residues. Trimming cost V 5 bases and J 1 base; bases outside gene matches: 3. CDR1 SGHAT and CDR2 FQNNGV come from the germline V gene. CDR3 DNA, as far as it was read: TGTGCCAGCAGCCACGGGACAGGCACAGATACG. Protein: CASSHGTGTDT. The full CDR3 reads CASSHGTGTDTQYF.

This clone occurred many times. The CDR3 goes on 3 residues after the read ends, and that part is filled in from the germline J gene. The chain has TRBV2 and TRBJ1-5; a possible D gene is TRBD1 (6 bases). The CDR3 totals 13 residues. Trimming removed 4 bases from V and 5 bases from J, with 9 bases in between. CDR1 SNHLY and CDR2 FYNNEI come from the germline V gene. The CDR3 DNA, read in part, is TGTGCCAGCAGTGGACAGGACTATCAGCCC. Translated: CASSGQDYQP. The full CDR3 protein reads CASSGQDYQPQHF.

Note on this clone: The CDR3 end lies 3 residues beyond the end of the read and is filled in from the germline J gene. The chain carries TRBV19 and TRBJ1-2; D is possibly TRBD1 (5 bases). Germline V CDR1 and CDR2: LNHDA, SQIVND (reference sequence). The CDR3 length is 16 residues. The CDR3 is CASSAGSGGIYNDYTF. CDR3 DNA, as far as it was read: TGTGCCAGTAGTGCAGGTAGCGGGGGAATCTACAATGAC.